Below, 9 T cell receptor beta chains from the same sample are listed, as sequenced in a study of monozygotic twins with inflammatory bowel disease. TCRdb re-called the 5' RACE reads and shows each CDR3 protein once, DNA omitted. The ten most abundant clones cover 1.9% of a sample with more than 100,000 distinct CDR3 sequences. The specimen sequenced was blood. The receptors shown here come from a human donor with ulcerative colitis or Crohn's disease, or a healthy co-twin of an affected twin (not recorded which).

The V and J genes are TRBV5-1 and TRBJ2-2; with no DNA, the TCRdb D assignment of TRBD1 cannot be verified. The CDR3 totals 16 residues. In germline, CDR1 is SGHRS, CDR2 YFSETQ. CDR3 region: CASKYLGTANTGELFF. The variable domain in full, completed from reference TRBV5-1 and TRBJ2-2, reads KAGVTQTPRYLIKTRGQQVTLSCSPISGHRSVSWYQQTPGQGLQFLFEYFSETQRNKGNFPGRFSGRQFSNSRSEMNVSTLELGDSALYLCASKYLGTANTGELFFGEGSRLTVL.

This chain links TRBV5-1 with TRBJ2-3; there is no DNA to check the TCRdb D call of TRBD1. CDR3 length: 14 residues. Germline values: CDR1 SGHRS, CDR2 YFSETQ. CDR3 region: CASSGQGHVDTQYF.

V and J are TRBV12-3 or TRBV12-4 and TRBJ2-5; TCRdb's D gene call, TRBD1, goes unchecked for lack of DNA. This CDR3 has 17 amino acids. The CDR3 region is CASSYRPGTGPQETQYF.

The chain links TRBV5-1 to TRBJ2-7; checking the TCRdb D call of TRBD2 is not possible without DNA. Germline CDR1 reads SGHRS; CDR2 reads YFSETQ. CDR3 length: 16 amino acids. CDR3 region: CASSLGQQREVYEQYF.

The rearrangement uses TRBV10-3 and TRBJ2-7; the TRBD1 assignment by TCRdb is unverifiable without DNA. Germline V gives CDR1 ENHRY, CDR2 SYGVKD. CDR3 length: 15 residues. CDR3 residues: CAISAGQASSYEQYF.

The chain couples TRBV7-2 to TRBJ1-3; the TCRdb D gene call, TRBD1, has no DNA to confirm it. The V gene's germline CDR1 is SGHTA and CDR2 FQGNSA. CDR3 length equals 15 residues. The CDR3 region is CASSLGGARRNTIYF.

The chain recombines TRBV6-2 or TRBV6-3 with TRBJ2-7. Looked up from germline, CDR1 is MNHEY and CDR2 is SVGEGT. The CDR3 has 13 residues. CDR3 region: CASSYSDTYEQYF.

V gene TRBV27 combines with J gene TRBJ2-7; TCRdb reports TRBD2, a call that lacks DNA to check it against. The germline gives CDR1 MNHEY, CDR2 SMNVEV (reference sequence). The CDR3 is 14 amino acids. CDR3 loop: CASSSGPEGFEQYF.

The rearrangement joins TRBV5-5 to TRBJ1-2; lacking DNA, the TRBD1 call made by TCRdb goes unchecked. The CDR3 is 16 residues long. Germline V gene data show CDR1 as SGHKS and CDR2 as YYEKEE (reference sequence). This chain's CDR3 is CASSPAWTGEYGGYTF. Based on the CDR3 plus reference TRBV5-5 and TRBJ1-2, the full variable domain is DAGVTQSPTHLIKTRGQQVTLRCSPISGHKSVSWYQQVLGQGPQFIFQYYEKEERGRGNFPDRFSARQFPNYSSELNVNALLLGDSALYLCASSPAWTGEYGGYTFGSGTRLTVV.